Below are 14 T cell receptor beta chains sequenced from a single sample in a study of blood T cell repertoires in COVID-19. Using immunoSEQ multiplex PCR, the repertoire was profiled, and TCRdb retains in-frame clones only, with some absent. Among 140,000 to 150,000 clones, about nine tenths were seen once, and the ten largest hold approximately 2.4%. The sample comprised peripheral blood. The receptors stem from a human donor in a cohort sampled during active COVID-19.

J is TRBJ2-1 and V is TRBV9; TRBD2 aligns across 8 bases. The CDR3 has 16 amino acids. V was clipped by 4 bases and J by 7 bases; unmatched bases: 13. Looked up from germline, CDR1 is SGDLS and CDR2 is YYNGEE. The CDR3: CASSSEGAGVRNEQFF. Here the CDR3 DNA reads TGTGCCAGCAGCTCCGAGGGAGCGGGGGTCAGGAATGAGCAGTTCTTC.

The chain uses TRBV7-9 and TRBJ2-2; D may be TRBD2 (5 bases). Deletions cut 0 bases from V and 2 bases from J, with 16 bases between. CDR3 size: 18 residues. Germline V gene sequence: CDR1 SEHNR, CDR2 FQNEAQ (reference sequence). As DNA, the CDR3 is TGTGCCAGCAGCTTAGCGTGGGAGTGGTCTGGAAACACCGGGGAGCTGTTTTTT. Protein: CASSLAWEWSGNTGELFF.

The chain uses TRBV6-5 and TRBJ1-2; 9 nucleotides align to TRBD1. Germline CDR1 reads MNHEY; CDR2 reads SVGAGI. The V segment lost 6 bases and the J segment 6 bases; nucleotides outside the gene matches: 8. This CDR3 is 14 amino acids long. The CDR3 sequence: CASSQNRDRDGYTF. The CDR3 DNA reads as TGTGCCAGCAGCCAGAACCGGGACAGGGATGGCTACACCTTC.

This chain connects TRBV5-1 to TRBJ2-1, with 9 bases lining up with TRBD1. The J segment lost 7 bases and the V segment lost 0 bases, leaving 8 bases of the junction unmatched. Germline V gene data show CDR1 as SGHRS and CDR2 as YFSETQ. This CDR3 contains 16 residues. CDR3 sequence: CASSLEAVQGANEQFF. The CDR3, as DNA: TGCGCCAGCAGCTTGGAGGCGGTACAGGGGGCAAATGAGCAGTTCTTC.

This chain joins TRBV29-1 and TRBJ2-3; 7 nucleotides match TRBD1. With V trimmed by 7 bases and J by 0 bases, 7 bases remained unmatched. CDR1 SQVTM and CDR2 ANQGSEA come from the germline V gene. The CDR3 totals 14 residues. The CDR3 DNA is TGCAGCGCGGCAGGGACAGCTAGCACAGATACGCAGTATTTT. Amino acid sequence: CSAAGTASTDTQYF.

The chain uses TRBV27 and TRBJ2-7; D is possibly TRBD1 (5 bases). This CDR3 has 17 amino acids. Trimming took 2 bases from V and 4 from J, leaving 21 bases between them. Looked up from germline, CDR1 is MNHEY and CDR2 is SMNVEV (reference sequence). The CDR3: CASSLVGVRVRGYEQYF. The CDR3 DNA reads TGTGCCAGCAGTTTAGTTGGGGTCAGGGTTCGAGGTTACGAGCAGTACTTC.

The chain employs TRBV4-1 and TRBJ2-5, with TRBD2 matching over 14 bases. V was pared by 3 bases and J by 5 bases, with 5 bases of the junction left unmatched. The germline CDR1 and CDR2 sequences are MGHRA and YSYEKL. This CDR3 comprises 16 residues. CDR3 in DNA: TGCGCCAGCAGCCAGGAGGGACTAGCGGGGGTTGAGACCCAGTACTTC. Translated, it gives CASSQEGLAGVETQYF.

This clone was counted a few times. J is TRBJ2-5 and V is TRBV5-4; a weak D match, TRBD2 (5 bases). The CDR3 runs 14 residues. Germline CDR1 and CDR2: SGHNT and YYREEE (reference sequence). V was pared by 4 bases and J by 1 base, with 11 bases between. The DNA of the CDR3 is TGTGCCAGCAGCCCGGTCGGGGTCCAAGAGACCCAGTACTTC. It codes for CASSPVGVQETQYF.

The table lists this clone with a count of one. CDR3 amino acids: CASSLDRGRLNEQFF. In DNA form, the CDR3 reads TGTGCCAGCTCACTCGACAGGGGGCGGCTTAATGAGCAGTTCTTC. V and J are TRBV18 and TRBJ2-1; 10 nucleotides match TRBD1. In germline, CDR1 is KGHSH, CDR2 LQKENI. The CDR3 totals 15 residues. J gave up 7 bases and V 4 bases, and 7 bases lay outside the gene matches.

The genes are TRBV29-1 and TRBJ2-7; a weak D match, TRBD1 (5 bases). The V end lost 6 bases, the J end lost 0 bases, and 15 bases lay between the germline ends. CDR1 and CDR2 (germline): SQVTM, ANQGSEA. CDR3 length equals 14 residues. This CDR3 reads CSVILGLGSYEQYF. DNA of the CDR3: TGCAGCGTGATTTTGGGGCTGGGCTCCTACGAGCAGTACTTC.

The J gene is TRBJ2-1, the V gene TRBV12-3 or TRBV12-4, with 7 bases lining up with TRBD2. The CDR3 is 12 residues long. The V and J ends lost 7 bases and 8 bases, in that order; junction bases with no gene match: 5. CDR3 loop: CASTMTSHEQFF. The CDR3 DNA reads as TGTGCCAGCACCATGACTAGCCATGAGCAGTTCTTC.

The chain has TRBV12-5 and TRBJ2-7; TRBD1 is a possible D gene (6 bases). Trimming cost V 6 bases and J 6 bases, with 18 bases left between them. From germline, CDR1 is LGHNT and CDR2 FRNRAP. This CDR3 has 14 amino acids. Here the CDR3 DNA reads TGTGCTAGTGGCCCGAGGGGGTTTGGAGGCGAGCAGTACTTC. Amino acids: CASGPRGFGGEQYF.

The rearrangement joins TRBV7-8 to TRBJ2-1; tentative D call: TRBD1 (6 bases). This CDR3 is 14 amino acids long. With 1 base removed from V and 6 bases from J, the gap between germline ends came to 10 bases. Germline CDR1 is SGHVS and CDR2 is FQNEAQ. The CDR3 region has the DNA TGTGCCAGCAGCTTAGGACAGGCCTTCAATGAGCAGTTCTTC. It translates to CASSLGQAFNEQFF.

V and J are TRBV15 and TRBJ1-1; a weak D match, TRBD1 (5 bases). The CDR3 runs 15 residues. V gave up 0 bases and J gave up 5 bases, with 13 bases separating them. The germline V gene encodes CDR1 LNHNV and CDR2 YYDKDF (reference sequence). The CDR3 DNA is TGTGCCACCAGCAGAGATCTAGGGGAATCGACTGAAGCTTTCTTT. Encoded protein: CATSRDLGESTEAFF.